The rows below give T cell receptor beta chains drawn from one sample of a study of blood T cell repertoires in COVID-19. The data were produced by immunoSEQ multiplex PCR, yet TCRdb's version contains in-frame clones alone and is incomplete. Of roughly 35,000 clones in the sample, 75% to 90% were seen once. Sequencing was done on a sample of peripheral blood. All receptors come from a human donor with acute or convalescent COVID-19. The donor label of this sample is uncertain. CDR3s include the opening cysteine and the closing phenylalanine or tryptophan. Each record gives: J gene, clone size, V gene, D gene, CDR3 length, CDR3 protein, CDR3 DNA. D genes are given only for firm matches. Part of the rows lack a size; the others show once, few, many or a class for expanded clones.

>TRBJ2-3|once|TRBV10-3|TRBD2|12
CATGTRPDTQYF
TGTGCCACGGGGACTAGACCAGATACGCAGTATTTT
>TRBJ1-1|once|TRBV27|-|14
CASSLTPTLTEAFF
TGTGCCAGCAGTCTGACTCCCACCCTCACTGAAGCTTTCTTT
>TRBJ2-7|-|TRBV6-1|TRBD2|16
CASRENSGRSSYEQYF
TGTGCCAGCAGGGAAAATAGCGGGAGGAGCTCCTACGAGCAGTACTTC
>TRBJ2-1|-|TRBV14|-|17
CASSPFSGLLSRNEQFF
TGTGCCAGCAGTCCTTTCTCGGGATTGTTGAGTAGGAATGAGCAGTTCTTC
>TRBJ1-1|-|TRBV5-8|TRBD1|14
CASTRDRTNTEAFF
TGTGCCAGCACCCGGGACAGAACGAACACTGAAGCTTTCTTT
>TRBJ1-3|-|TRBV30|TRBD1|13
CAWSGTAGNTIYF
TGTGCCTGGAGCGGGACAGCTGGAAACACCATATATTTT
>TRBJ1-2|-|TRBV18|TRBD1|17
CASSPRPTGELAYGYTF
TGTGCCAGCTCACCTCGGCCGACAGGGGAGCTCGCTTATGGCTACACCTTC
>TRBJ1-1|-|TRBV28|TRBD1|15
CASSQGAGLTTEAFF
TGTGCCAGCAGTCAGGGGGCAGGGCTCACCACTGAAGCTTTCTTT
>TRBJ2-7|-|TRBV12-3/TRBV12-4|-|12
CASSLGRYEQYF
TGTGCCAGCAGTTTAGGTAGATACGAGCAGTACTTC
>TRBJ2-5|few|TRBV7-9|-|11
CASSSQETQYF
TGTGCCAGCAGCTCGCAAGAGACCCAGTACTTC
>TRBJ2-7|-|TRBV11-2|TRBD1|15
CASSFTGTGAYEQYF
TGTGCCAGCAGCTTTACCGGGACAGGGGCCTACGAGCAGTACTTC
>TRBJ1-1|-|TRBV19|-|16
CASSIRSTGQNTEAFF
TGTGCCAGTAGTATTAGATCGACAGGCCAGAACACTGAAGCTTTCTTT
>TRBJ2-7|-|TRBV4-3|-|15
CASSQDRVSAYEQYF
TGCGCCAGCAGCCAAGATCGGGTCAGCGCCTACGAGCAGTACTTC
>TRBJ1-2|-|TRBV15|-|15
CATSRDPDLGYGYTF
TGTGCCACCAGCAGAGATCCCGACCTAGGCTATGGCTACACCTTC
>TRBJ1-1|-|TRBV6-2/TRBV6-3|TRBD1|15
CASSYFFTGDTEAFF
TGTGCCAGCAGTTACTTTTTCACAGGGGACACTGAAGCTTTCTTT
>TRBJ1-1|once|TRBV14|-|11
CASSRGPEAFF
TGTGCCAGCAGCCGAGGGCCAGAAGCTTTCTTT
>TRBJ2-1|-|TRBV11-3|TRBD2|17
CASTSGLAGGNYNEQFF
TGTGCCAGCACCTCCGGACTAGCGGGAGGGAACTACAATGAGCAGTTCTTC
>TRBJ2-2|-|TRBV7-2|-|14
CASSPNWNTGELFF
TGTGCCAGCAGCCCAAACTGGAACACCGGGGAGCTGTTTTTT
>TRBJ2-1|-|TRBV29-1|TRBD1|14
CSVSRDRDIGEQFF
TGCAGCGTGTCTCGGGACAGGGATATAGGAGAGCAGTTCTTC
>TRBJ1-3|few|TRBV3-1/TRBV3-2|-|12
CASSQEKSPIYF
TGTGCCAGCAGCCAAGAGAAGAGTCCCATATATTTT
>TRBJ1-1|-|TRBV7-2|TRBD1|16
CASSPRPGTGRTEAFF
TGTGCCAGCAGCCCTCGTCCCGGGACAGGTAGGACTGAAGCTTTCTTT
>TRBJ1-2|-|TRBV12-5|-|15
CASGLPTGQTAGYTF
TGTGCTAGTGGTTTGCCCACAGGACAGACCGCGGGCTACACCTTC
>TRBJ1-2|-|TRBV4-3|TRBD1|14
CASSQEFQGGGYTF
TGCGCCAGCAGCCAAGAATTTCAGGGGGGAGGCTACACCTTC
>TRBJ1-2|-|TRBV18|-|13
CASSPRRDYGYTF
TGTGCCAGCTCACCTCGCCGGGACTATGGCTACACCTTC
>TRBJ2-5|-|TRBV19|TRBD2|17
CASSSRLAGWQFGAQYF
TGTGCCAGTAGTTCCCGACTAGCGGGATGGCAATTCGGTGCCCAGTACTTC
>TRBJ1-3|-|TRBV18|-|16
CASSPRTATSGNTIYF
TGTGCCAGCTCACCACGGACAGCAACTTCTGGAAACACCATATATTTT